Each of the 19 T cell receptor beta chains below was sequenced from the same sample in a study of T cell clonotyping in hematopoietic cell transplantation (dated by TCRdb to the early 2020s). The library was built by means of the immunoSEQ multiplex PCR assay. The table comes from immuneACCESS by way of TCRdb, which keeps in-frame sequences with V and J called. Part of the clones is missing from these tables; in studies checked, under half for an unresolved V gene and the rest for unknown reasons. In this sample the table shows 35,000 to 45,000 clones, around 95% of which occur a single time. The ten top clones hold around 0.81% of the sample. The sample taken for sequencing was peripheral blood mononuclear cells. These receptors were taken from a woman between 45 and 60 years old in good health. Some clones in this sample may be carry-over from other donors' samples.

This sequence joins TRBV2 and TRBJ2-7, with D unresolved. Germline values: CDR1 SNHLY, CDR2 FYNNEI. V lost 4 bases and J lost 1, with 5 bases in between. The CDR3 is 12 residues long. This CDR3 reads CASSAWSYEQYF. The CDR3 coding sequence is TGTGCCAGCAGTGCTTGGTCCTACGAGCAGTACTTC.

This chain links TRBV30 with TRBJ2-7, with 8 bases aligning to TRBD2. Losses at the gene ends were 4 bases for V and 6 bases for J; bases not matched to a gene: 8. The CDR3 has 13 amino acids. Germline CDR1 reads GTSNPN; CDR2 reads SVGIG (reference sequence). The CDR3 region has the DNA TGTGCCTGGAATAGCGGGGTCGAAGGCGAGCAGTACTTC. The encoded protein is CAWNSGVEGEQYF.

The chain employs TRBV14 and TRBJ2-7; no clear D gene. Per germline, CDR1 SGHDN and CDR2 FVKESK. There are 14 residues in the CDR3. Trimming shortened V by 0 bases and J by 3 bases, and 9 bases separated the two germline ends. CDR3 in amino acids: CASSQESGFYEQYF. In nucleotides, the CDR3 is TGTGCCAGCAGCCAAGAATCCGGATTCTACGAGCAGTACTTC.

The genes are TRBV28 and TRBJ2-7, with no clear D. Trimming cost V 8 bases and J 0 bases, with 11 bases left between them. The germline gives CDR1 MDHEN, CDR2 SYDVKM. The CDR3 is 13 amino acids. The CDR3 reads CASRTFGSYEQYF. CDR3 in DNA: TGTGCCAGCCGGACCTTCGGCTCCTACGAGCAGTACTTC.

CDR3 sequence reads: CAVGQGGTGELFF. CDR3 sequence (DNA): TGTGCCGTAGGGCAGGGCGGGACCGGGGAGCTGTTTTTT. The chain carries TRBV25-1 and TRBJ2-2, with D perhaps being TRBD1 or TRBD2 (5 bases each). The germline gives CDR1 MGHDK, CDR2 SYGVNS. The CDR3 runs 13 residues. V shed 11 bases and J shed 5 bases, with 15 bases lying between them.

The rearrangement uses TRBV7-6 and TRBJ1-1, with D tentatively TRBD1 (6 bases). Trimming left V 1 base short and J 3 bases short, with 18 bases between. CDR3 length: 17 residues. The germline V gene has CDR1 SGHVS and CDR2 FNYEAQ. The CDR3 is CASSLGYRGQLDTEAFF. The CDR3 DNA reads TGTGCCAGCAGCTTAGGTTACCGAGGACAGTTGGACACTGAAGCTTTCTTT.

This clone appeared a single time. This chain joins TRBV28 and TRBJ1-2; 10 nucleotides agree with TRBD1. The V and J ends lost 7 bases and 2 bases, in that order; junction bases with no gene match: 4. The CDR3 is 14 residues long. The V gene's germline CDR1 is MDHEN and CDR2 SYDVKM. As DNA, the CDR3 is TGTGCCAGCATCCCGGGACAGGGGAACTATGGCTACACCTTC. Amino acids: CASIPGQGNYGYTF.

The V gene is TRBV6-1, the J gene TRBJ1-1, with 7 bases that match TRBD1. Germline V gene lookup returns CDR1 MNHNS and CDR2 SASEGT. With 8 bases clipped from V and 4 bases from J, the junction kept 10 bases outside the gene matches. CDR3 length: 14 amino acids. CDR3 nucleotides: TGTGCCAGCGTCCTTGTAGGGGGCATCACTGAAGCTTTCTTT. Its protein product is CASVLVGGITEAFF.

The V gene is TRBV7-3, the J gene TRBJ2-2; D remains unclear. CDR3 size: 13 residues. Germline CDR1 and CDR2: SGHTA and FQGTGA. Deletions cut 5 bases from V and 4 bases from J, with 8 bases between. The CDR3 loop reads CASSPQSTGELFF. CDR3 in DNA: TGTGCCAGCAGCCCCCAGAGCACCGGGGAGCTGTTTTTT.

This clone was counted once. The CDR3 protein is CASSQLGSDYNSPLHF. CDR3 bases: TGTGCCAGCAGCCAGTTAGGGTCGGACTATAATTCACCCCTCCACTTT. The V call is TRBV14, the J call TRBJ1-6; unclear D gene. The CDR3 sequence is 16 residues long. Germline CDR1 reads SGHDN; CDR2 reads FVKESK. V lost 3 bases and J lost 3, with 12 bases in between.

This clone was counted between two and nine times. The rearrangement joins TRBV19 to TRBJ2-2; D unclear. This CDR3 has 16 amino acids. CDR1 and CDR2 from the germline V gene are LNHDA and SQIVND (reference sequence). The V gene lost 7 bases and the J gene lost 1 base, with 16 bases spanning the gap. The CDR3 loop reads CASTPMPGLNTGELFF. CDR3 nucleotide sequence: TGTGCCAGTACCCCTATGCCGGGTTTGAACACCGGGGAGCTGTTTTTT. Filled out from reference TRBV19 and TRBJ2-2, the complete variable domain reads DGGITQSPKYLFRKEGQNVTLSCEQNLNHDAMYWYRQDPGQGLRLIYYSQIVNDFQKGDIAEGYSVSREKKESFPLTVTSAQKNPTAFYLCASTPMPGLNTGELFFGEGSRLTVL.

The V call is TRBV11-2, the J call TRBJ2-1; TRBD2 is a possible D gene (7 bases). CDR3 size: 16 residues. V was cut by 5 bases and J by 6 bases, with 20 bases left in between. Germline-derived CDR1 and CDR2 are SGHAT and FQNNGV. The CDR3 spells CASSLRGAGALNEQFF. CDR3 DNA: TGTGCCAGCAGCCTAAGAGGGGCGGGGGCCCTCAATGAGCAGTTCTTC.

The V gene is TRBV19, the J gene TRBJ2-5, with D perhaps matching TRBD1 or TRBD2 (6 bases each). In germline, CDR1 is LNHDA, CDR2 SQIVND (reference sequence). This CDR3 contains 14 residues. Between the trimmed V and J ends, which lost 0 bases and 4 bases, there was a span of 9 bases. The CDR3 sequence is CASSIDRGGETQYF. In nucleotides, the CDR3 is TGTGCCAGTAGTATAGACAGGGGAGGAGAGACCCAGTACTTC.

The chain combines TRBV20-1 with TRBJ1-2; D gene uncertain. The CDR3 contains 11 residues. Germline lookup yields CDR1 DFQATT and CDR2 SNEGSKA (reference sequence). Trimming left V 7 bases short and J 8 bases short, with 14 bases between. The CDR3 sequence: CSDHRGEGYTF. CDR3 DNA: TGCAGTGACCACCGGGGTGAGGGCTACACCTTC.

The gene calls are TRBV4-1 and TRBJ1-1; a possible D gene is TRBD1 (5 bases). Germline values: CDR1 MGHRA, CDR2 YSYEKL. The CDR3 runs to 13 residues. V was trimmed by 3 bases and J by 1 base, leaving 6 bases between them. The CDR3 DNA reads as TGCGCCAGCAGCCATCAGGGGAACACTGAAGCTTTCTTT. The encoded protein is CASSHQGNTEAFF.

This chain uses TRBV4-2 with TRBJ2-3, with 11 positions matching TRBD1. J was trimmed by 4 bases and V by 0 bases; bases with no gene match: 3. Looked up from germline, CDR1 is LGHNA and CDR2 is YNFKEQ. This CDR3 is built from 16 residues. In DNA form, the CDR3 reads TGTGCCAGCAGCCAAGATCGGGGACAGGGGGCAGATACGCAGTATTTT. It yields the protein CASSQDRGQGADTQYF.

The J gene is TRBJ1-6, the V gene TRBV14; a possible D gene is TRBD1 (6 bases). The V end was cut by 3 bases, the J end by 6 bases, with 12 bases between. Germline CDR1 reads SGHDN; CDR2 reads FVKESK. This CDR3 spans 15 amino acids. CDR3 nucleotide sequence: TGTGCCAGCAGCCACCTCGACAGGATTAATTCACCCCTCCACTTT. This encodes CASSHLDRINSPLHF.

This chain uses TRBV25-1 with TRBJ1-2; 7 bases agree with TRBD1. Losses at the gene ends were 2 bases for V and 2 bases for J; bases not matched to a gene: 8. Germline values: CDR1 MGHDK, CDR2 SYGVNS. The CDR3 loop spans 16 amino acids. The chain's CDR3 is CASSEVGGLGNYGYTF. CDR3 nucleotide sequence: TGTGCCAGCAGTGAAGTAGGGGGCCTCGGGAACTATGGCTACACCTTC.

The chain recombines TRBV6-1 with TRBJ1-1, with D maybe TRBD1 (5 bases). Per the germline V gene, CDR1 is MNHNS and CDR2 is SASEGT. CDR3 length equals 13 residues. With 11 bases removed from V and 4 bases from J, the gap between germline ends came to 17 bases. CDR3 sequence: CAGQFKGGTEAFF. DNA of the CDR3: TGTGCCGGACAATTTAAGGGTGGCACTGAAGCTTTCTTT.